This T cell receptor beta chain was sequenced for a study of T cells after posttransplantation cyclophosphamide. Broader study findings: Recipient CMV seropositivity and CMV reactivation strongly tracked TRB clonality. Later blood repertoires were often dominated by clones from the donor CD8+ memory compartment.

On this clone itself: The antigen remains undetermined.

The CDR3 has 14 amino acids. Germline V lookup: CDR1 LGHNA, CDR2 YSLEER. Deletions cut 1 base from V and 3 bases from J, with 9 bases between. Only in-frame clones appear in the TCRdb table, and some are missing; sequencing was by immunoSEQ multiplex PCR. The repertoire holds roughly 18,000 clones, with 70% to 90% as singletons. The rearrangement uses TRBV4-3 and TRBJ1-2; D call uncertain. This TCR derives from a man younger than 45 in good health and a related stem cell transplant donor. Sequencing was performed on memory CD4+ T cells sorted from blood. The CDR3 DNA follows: TGCGCCAGCAGCCAAGGGGCCGGGGACTATGGCTACACCTTC. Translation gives CASSQGAGDYGYTF.